The 9 T cell receptor beta chains below were found in one sample sequenced in a study of cytomegalovirus exposure and HLA in healthy donors. It was with 60 Vbeta and 13 Jbeta primers that the PCR ran. Sequenced by immunoSEQ multiplex PCR; TCRdb stores in-frame clones only, minus some. The table lists 130,000 or so clones, around 75% of them singletons. The sample taken for sequencing was PBMCs. The source of these receptors is a woman in her 50s in good health and CMV-seropositive.

This sequence joins TRBV9 and TRBJ2-3, with TRBD2 identical over 11 bases. Trimming removed 2 bases from V and 0 bases from J; junction bases left unmatched: 2. The CDR3 extends over 16 amino acids. The germline CDR1 and CDR2 sequences are SGDLS and YYNGEE. This chain's CDR3 is CASSVGTSGSTDTQYF. The CDR3 coding sequence is TGTGCCAGCAGCGTCGGGACTAGCGGTAGCACAGATACGCAGTATTTT.

This chain connects TRBV30 to TRBJ1-2; 11 nucleotides agree with TRBD1. CDR3 length: 13 residues. Germline V lookup: CDR1 GTSNPN, CDR2 SVGIG (reference sequence). The trim removed 4 bases at V and 7 bases at J, leaving 5 bases unmatched. CDR3 coding DNA: TGTGCCTGGAAAATGGACAGGGGGCCTGGCTACACCTTC. Protein: CAWKMDRGPGYTF.

There are a few counts of this clone. This rearrangement joins TRBV5-1 to TRBJ2-3; TRBD2 agrees at 16 bases. V trimming: 3 bases; J trimming: 4 bases; junction bases outside the gene matches: 2. The CDR3 contains 16 residues. The V gene's germline CDR1 is SGHRS and CDR2 YFSETQ. CDR3 nucleotide sequence: TGCGCCAGCAGCTACGGGACTAGCGGGGGGGCAGATACGCAGTATTTT. Protein product: CASSYGTSGGADTQYF.

The chain uses TRBV6-5 and TRBJ2-5, with D unresolved. V lost 6 bases and J 2 bases, leaving 16 bases between the germline ends. Germline V lookup: CDR1 MNHEY, CDR2 SVGAGI. The CDR3 has 15 amino acids. The CDR3: CASSRLELPQETQYF. The CDR3 DNA reads TGTGCCAGCAGCCGGCTGGAACTACCGCAAGAGACCCAGTACTTC.

This chain uses TRBV6-5 with TRBJ1-1; D remains unclear. The CDR3 is 13 amino acids. Germline-derived CDR1 and CDR2 are MNHEY and SVGAGI. Trimming pared 6 bases from V and 1 base from J, leaving 9 bases between. The CDR3 coding sequence is TGTGCCAGCAGCCCCGGAGAGAACACTGAAGCTTTCTTT. Translated, it gives CASSPGENTEAFF.

CDR3 loop: CATSPGSRPLHF. The CDR3 coding sequence is TGTGCCACCAGCCCAGGTTCGCGACCCCTCCACTTT. This chain connects TRBV15 to TRBJ1-6; no clear D. V was clipped by 5 bases and J by 12 bases, with 11 bases between them. There are 12 residues in the CDR3. Germline lookup yields CDR1 LNHNV and CDR2 YYDKDF (reference sequence).

The chain recombines TRBV6-1 with TRBJ2-1, with D maybe TRBD2 (5 bases). Trimming left V 7 bases short and J 3 bases short, with 10 bases between. The CDR3 covers 13 residues. The germline V gene has CDR1 MNHNS and CDR2 SASEGT. CDR3 sequence reads: CASIFEGYNEQFF. In nucleotides, the CDR3 is TGTGCCAGCATTTTCGAGGGCTACAATGAGCAGTTCTTC.

The V and J genes are TRBV27 and TRBJ2-3; D is unresolved. The CDR3 consists of 14 residues. Germline V gene lookup returns CDR1 MNHEY and CDR2 SMNVEV (reference sequence). Trimming stripped 0 bases from V and 4 bases from J, with 8 bases between. For the CDR3, the DNA is TGTGCCAGCAGTTTATCACCTAACCCAGATACGCAGTATTTT. Translation gives CASSLSPNPDTQYF.

This clone showed up just once. This sequence joins TRBV6-5 and TRBJ2-5, with D perhaps TRBD1 (5 bases). Matching the DNA end better, TRBJ2-7 makes the J call doubtful. Germline CDR1 is MNHEY and CDR2 is SVGAGI. The CDR3 covers 15 residues. The CDR3 nucleotides read TGTGCCAGCAGTTTACGAACAGGTACCTCCTACGAGCAGTACTTC. Translating it yields CASSLRTGTSYEQYF.